This entry is about one TCR beta chain. This sample is drawn from a study of blood T cell repertoires in COVID-19. The wider study: PBMCs, B-cell-depleted T cells, or T cells were the source of the cDNA or gDNA that made up the material.

Per the germline V gene, CDR1 is MNHEY and CDR2 is SVGEGT. V was pared by 2 bases and J by 8 bases, with 8 bases of the junction left unmatched. The CDR3 is 16 residues long. Authors' analysis steps: Counts of nucleated cells, estimated from reference gene primer amplification, were obtained. The data were produced by immunoSEQ multiplex PCR, yet TCRdb's version contains in-frame clones alone and is incomplete. The V and J calls and clone size were taken over from that table, and D and trimming were inferred from the DNA. The sample yields 200,000 to 300,000 clones, 65% to 90% seen once. This sequence joins TRBV6-2 or TRBV6-3 and TRBJ1-4; 10 nucleotides line up with TRBD1. The material sequenced was peripheral blood. The sequence came from a man aged 45 to 65 with COVID-19, enrolled during active disease. The CDR3 loop reads CASSYRPGQGREKLFF. CDR3 nucleotides: TGTGCCAGCAGTTACCGTCCGGGACAGGGGAGAGAAAAACTGTTTTTT.